This T cell receptor (beta chain) originates from a study of CD8 T cells in Susac syndrome. Comment on this clonotype: Its antigen is unknown.

With V trimmed by 7 bases and J by 7 bases, 6 bases remained unmatched. Germline V gives CDR1 SNHLY, CDR2 FYNNEI. The CDR3 is 14 residues long. The study used treatment-naive patients who had stable or active relapsing-remitting disease as multiple sclerosis controls. An amount of RNA that ranged from about 0.45 to 1 ug was reverse transcribed with random hexamers. The TCR beta CDR3 was amplified by immunoSEQ multiplex PCR across 54 Vbeta, 13 Jbeta. TCRdb re-called the immunoSEQ multiplex PCR reads with MiXCR, one entry per CDR3 protein. This table has about 150,000 distinct CDR3 sequences, over 85% appearing once. Study results and caveats: It was acknowledged in the study that its TCR sequencing and HLA analysis involved a relatively small number of individuals.

This clonotype originated in a human donor with multiple sclerosis. Material for sequencing was CD4+ T cells from PBMCs. The rearrangement uses TRBV2 and TRBJ1-4, with 10 bases fitting TRBD1. For the CDR3, the DNA is TGTGCCAGCACCTCGGACAGGGGGGCTGAAAAACTGTTTTTT. Translating it yields CASTSDRGAEKLFF. The whole variable domain, filled in from reference TRBV2 and TRBJ1-4, reads EPEVTQTPSHQVTQMGQEVILRCVPISNHLYFYWYRQILGQKVEFLVSFYNNEISEKSEIFDDQFSVERPDGSNFTLKIRSTKLEDSAMYFCASTSDRGAEKLFFGSGTQLSVL.